This T cell receptor beta chain was captured by sequencing in a study of blood T cell repertoires in COVID-19. Study in general: Some COVID-19 samples were acute and others convalescent; all came from the United States, Italy and Spain. PBMCs, B-cell-depleted T cells, or T cells were the source of the cDNA or gDNA that made up the material.

Per the study methods: Researchers report that nucleated cell counts were estimated from reference gene primer amplification. Profiled with immunoSEQ multiplex PCR; TCRdb holds only in-frame clones, not every one. V and J calls and clone size are those listed in that table; D and trimming were worked out from the DNA. The sample has around 180,000 clones; 70% to 90% are singletons. The CDR3 contains 13 residues. CDR1 and CDR2 from the germline V gene are MNHEY and SVGAGI. Trimming took off 6 bases at V and 2 bases at J, with 11 bases between the two ends. This receptor was obtained from a woman aged 30 to 39 with acute or convalescent COVID-19. The chain couples TRBV6-5 to TRBJ2-7, with D perhaps matching TRBD2 (5 bases). Specimen: peripheral blood. CDR3 region: CASRGSGAYEQYF. CDR3 coding DNA: TGTGCCAGCAGAGGAAGCGGAGCCTACGAGCAGTACTTC.